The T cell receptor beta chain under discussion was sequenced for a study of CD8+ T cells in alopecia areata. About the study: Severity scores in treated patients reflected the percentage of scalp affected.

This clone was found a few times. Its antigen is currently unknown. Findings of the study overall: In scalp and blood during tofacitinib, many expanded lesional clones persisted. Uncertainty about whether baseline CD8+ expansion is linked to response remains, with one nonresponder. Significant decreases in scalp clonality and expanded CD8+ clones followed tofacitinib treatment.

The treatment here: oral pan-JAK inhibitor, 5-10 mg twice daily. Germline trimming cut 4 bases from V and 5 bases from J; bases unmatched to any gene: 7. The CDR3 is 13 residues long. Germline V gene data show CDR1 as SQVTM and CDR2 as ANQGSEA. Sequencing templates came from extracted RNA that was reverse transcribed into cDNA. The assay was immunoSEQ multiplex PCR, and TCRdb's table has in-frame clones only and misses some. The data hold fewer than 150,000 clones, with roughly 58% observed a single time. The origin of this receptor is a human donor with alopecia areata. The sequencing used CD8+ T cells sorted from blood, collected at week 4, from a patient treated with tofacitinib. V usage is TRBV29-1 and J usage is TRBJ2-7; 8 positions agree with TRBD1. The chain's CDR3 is CSVVRQGAHEQYF. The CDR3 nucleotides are TGCAGCGTTGTTAGGCAGGGGGCCCACGAGCAGTACTTC.